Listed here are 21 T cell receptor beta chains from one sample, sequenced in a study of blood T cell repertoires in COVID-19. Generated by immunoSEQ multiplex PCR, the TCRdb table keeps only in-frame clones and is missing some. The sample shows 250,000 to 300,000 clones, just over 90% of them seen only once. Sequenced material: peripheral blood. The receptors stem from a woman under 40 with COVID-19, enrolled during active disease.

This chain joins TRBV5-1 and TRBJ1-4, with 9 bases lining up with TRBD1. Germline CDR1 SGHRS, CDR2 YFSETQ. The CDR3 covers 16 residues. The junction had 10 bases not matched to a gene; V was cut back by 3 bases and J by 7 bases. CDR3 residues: CASSWDRAELGEKLFF. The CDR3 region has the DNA TGCGCCAGCAGCTGGGACAGGGCGGAGCTGGGTGAAAAACTGTTTTTT.

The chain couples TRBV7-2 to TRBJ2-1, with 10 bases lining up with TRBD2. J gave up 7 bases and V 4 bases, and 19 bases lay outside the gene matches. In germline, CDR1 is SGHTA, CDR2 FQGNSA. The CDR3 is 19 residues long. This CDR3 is CASSSHSGRPREKGNEQFF. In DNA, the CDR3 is TGTGCCAGCAGCTCCCATAGCGGGAGGCCCCGTGAAAAGGGGAATGAGCAGTTCTTC.

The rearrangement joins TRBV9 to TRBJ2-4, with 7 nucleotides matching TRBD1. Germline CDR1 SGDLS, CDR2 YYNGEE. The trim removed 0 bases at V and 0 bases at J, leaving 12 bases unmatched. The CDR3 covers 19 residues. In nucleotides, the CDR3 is TGTGCCAGCAGCGTAGATGCGTTGTCAGGGGGTCTAGCCAAAAACATTCAGTACTTC. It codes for CASSVDALSGGLAKNIQYF.

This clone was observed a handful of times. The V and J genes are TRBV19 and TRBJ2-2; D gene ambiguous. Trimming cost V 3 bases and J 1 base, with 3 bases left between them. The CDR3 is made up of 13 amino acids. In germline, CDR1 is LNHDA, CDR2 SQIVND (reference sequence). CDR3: CASSIKNTGELFF. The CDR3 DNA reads TGTGCCAGTAGTATTAAGAACACCGGGGAGCTGTTTTTT.

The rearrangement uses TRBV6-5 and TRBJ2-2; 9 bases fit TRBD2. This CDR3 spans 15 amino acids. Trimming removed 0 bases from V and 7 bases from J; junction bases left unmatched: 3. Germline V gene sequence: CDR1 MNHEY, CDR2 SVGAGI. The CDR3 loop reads CASSYSGLARGELFF. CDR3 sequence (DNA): TGTGCCAGCAGTTACTCGGGACTAGCCCGCGGGGAGCTGTTTTTT.

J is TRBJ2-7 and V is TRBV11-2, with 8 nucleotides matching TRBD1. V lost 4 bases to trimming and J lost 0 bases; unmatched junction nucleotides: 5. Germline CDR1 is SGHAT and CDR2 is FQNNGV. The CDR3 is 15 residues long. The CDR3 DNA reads TGTGCCAGCAGCTCGACAGGGGCCAACTCCTACGAGCAGTACTTC. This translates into CASSSTGANSYEQYF.

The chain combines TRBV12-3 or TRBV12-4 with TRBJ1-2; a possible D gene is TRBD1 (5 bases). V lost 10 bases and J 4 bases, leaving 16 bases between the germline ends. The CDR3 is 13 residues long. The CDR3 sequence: CATRGGAPYGYTF. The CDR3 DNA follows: TGTGCCACCAGAGGCGGGGCCCCCTATGGCTACACCTTC.

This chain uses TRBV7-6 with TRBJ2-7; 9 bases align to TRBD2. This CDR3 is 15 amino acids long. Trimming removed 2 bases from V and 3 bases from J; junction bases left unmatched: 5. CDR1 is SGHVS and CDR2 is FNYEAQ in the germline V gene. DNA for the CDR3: TGTGCCAGCAGCTTACTCCAGCGGGAGGACTACGAGCAGTACTTC. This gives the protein CASSLLQREDYEQYF. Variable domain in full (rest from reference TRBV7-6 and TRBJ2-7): GAGVSQSPRYKVTKRGQDVALRCDPISGHVSLYWYRQALGQGPEFLTYFNYEAQQDKSGLPNDRFSAERPEGSISTLTIQRTEQRDSAMYRCASSLLQREDYEQYFGPGTRLTVT.

This CDR3 is CASSILGPGDQPQHF. The CDR3 bases are TGTGCCAGTAGTATACTGGGGCCGGGGGATCAGCCCCAGCATTTT. This chain uses TRBV19 with TRBJ1-5, with D tentatively TRBD1 (5 bases). The V and J ends lost 2 bases and 5 bases respectively, with 13 bases between them. From germline, CDR1 is LNHDA and CDR2 SQIVND (reference sequence). The CDR3 totals 15 residues.

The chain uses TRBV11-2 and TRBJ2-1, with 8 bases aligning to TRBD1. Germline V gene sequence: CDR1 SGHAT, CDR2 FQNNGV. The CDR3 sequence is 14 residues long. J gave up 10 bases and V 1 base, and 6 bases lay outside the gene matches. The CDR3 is CASSLGQGAQEQFF. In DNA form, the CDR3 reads TGTGCCAGCAGCTTAGGCCAGGGGGCTCAGGAGCAGTTCTTC.

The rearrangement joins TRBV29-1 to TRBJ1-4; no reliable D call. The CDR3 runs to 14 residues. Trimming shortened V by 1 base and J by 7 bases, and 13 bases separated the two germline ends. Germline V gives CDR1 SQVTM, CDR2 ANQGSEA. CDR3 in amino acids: CSVEALTGSEKLFF. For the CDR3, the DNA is TGCAGCGTTGAAGCGCTTACGGGGAGTGAAAAACTGTTTTTT.

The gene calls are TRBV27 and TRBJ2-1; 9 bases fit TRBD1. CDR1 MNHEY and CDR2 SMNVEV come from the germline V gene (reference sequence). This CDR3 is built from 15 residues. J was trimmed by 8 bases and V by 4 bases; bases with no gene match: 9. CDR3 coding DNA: TGTGCCAGCAGTTCCTGGGGACAGGGATTAGATGAGCAGTTCTTC. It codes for CASSSWGQGLDEQFF.

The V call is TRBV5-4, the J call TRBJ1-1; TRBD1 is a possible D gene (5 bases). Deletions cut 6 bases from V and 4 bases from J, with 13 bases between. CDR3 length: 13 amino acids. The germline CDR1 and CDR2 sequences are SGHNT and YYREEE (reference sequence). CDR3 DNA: TGTGCCAGCACCGGGGGGAGGGCCACTGAAGCTTTCTTT. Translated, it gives CASTGGRATEAFF.

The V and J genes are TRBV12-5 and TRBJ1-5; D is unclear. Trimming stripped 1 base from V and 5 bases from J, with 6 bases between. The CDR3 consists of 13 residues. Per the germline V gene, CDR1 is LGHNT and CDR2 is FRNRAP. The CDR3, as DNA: TGTGCTAGTGGTTTGGACAGATATCAGCCCCAGCATTTT. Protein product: CASGLDRYQPQHF.

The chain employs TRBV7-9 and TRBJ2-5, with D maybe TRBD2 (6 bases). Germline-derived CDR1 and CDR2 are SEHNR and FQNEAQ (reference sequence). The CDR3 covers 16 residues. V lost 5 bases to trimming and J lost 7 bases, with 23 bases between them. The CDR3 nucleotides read TGTGCCAGCAGCCCGGAAGGGACTTCTTTGGATAGGACCCAGTACTTC. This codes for CASSPEGTSLDRTQYF.

The CDR3 DNA follows: TGCGCCAGCAGCTTGCATCGGTCCGAAGCTGGCTACACCTTC. Translating it yields CASSLHRSEAGYTF. The chain has TRBV5-1 and TRBJ1-2; no clear D gene. V was pared by 1 base and J by 7 bases, with 14 bases between. The V gene's germline CDR1 is SGHRS and CDR2 YFSETQ. CDR3 size: 14 residues. The full variable domain, completed using reference TRBV5-1 and TRBJ1-2, is KAGVTQTPRYLIKTRGQQVTLSCSPISGHRSVSWYQQTPGQGLQFLFEYFSETQRNKGNFPGRFSGRQFSNSRSEMNVSTLELGDSALYLCASSLHRSEAGYTFGSGTRLTVV.

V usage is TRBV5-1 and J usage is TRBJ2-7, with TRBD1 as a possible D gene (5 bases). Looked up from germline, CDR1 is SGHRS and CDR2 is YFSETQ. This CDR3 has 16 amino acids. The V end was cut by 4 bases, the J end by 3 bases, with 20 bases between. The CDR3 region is CASSPKGDRTGYEQYF. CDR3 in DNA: TGCGCCAGCAGCCCCAAAGGAGACAGAACAGGCTACGAGCAGTACTTC.

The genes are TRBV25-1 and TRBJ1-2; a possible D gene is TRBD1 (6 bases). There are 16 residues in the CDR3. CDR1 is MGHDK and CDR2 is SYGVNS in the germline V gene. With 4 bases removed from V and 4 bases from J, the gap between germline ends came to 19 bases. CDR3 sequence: CASSVGQPYQGYGYTF. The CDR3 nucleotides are TGTGCCAGCAGTGTAGGACAGCCTTACCAGGGCTATGGCTACACCTTC.

Written as DNA, the CDR3 is TGTGCCAGCAGCCAACGGAATCAGCCCCAGCATTTT. This sequence encodes CASSQRNQPQHF. The chain is built from TRBV7-9 and TRBJ1-5; D unclear. Trimming stripped 5 bases from V and 4 bases from J, with 6 bases between. The CDR3 is 12 residues long. Per the germline V gene, CDR1 is SEHNR and CDR2 is FQNEAQ (reference sequence).

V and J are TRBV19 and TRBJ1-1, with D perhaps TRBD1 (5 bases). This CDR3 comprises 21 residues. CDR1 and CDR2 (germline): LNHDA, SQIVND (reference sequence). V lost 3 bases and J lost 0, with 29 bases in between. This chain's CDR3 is CASSMDPPGFSSIYMNTEAFF. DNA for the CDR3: TGTGCCAGTAGTATGGATCCTCCAGGGTTCTCATCTATATATATGAACACTGAAGCTTTCTTT.

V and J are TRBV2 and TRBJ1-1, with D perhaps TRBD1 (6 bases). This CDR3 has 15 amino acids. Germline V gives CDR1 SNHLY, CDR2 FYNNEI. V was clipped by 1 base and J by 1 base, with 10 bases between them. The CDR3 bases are TGTGCCAGCAGTGAAGAACAGGGCAGGAACACTGAAGCTTTCTTT. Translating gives CASSEEQGRNTEAFF.